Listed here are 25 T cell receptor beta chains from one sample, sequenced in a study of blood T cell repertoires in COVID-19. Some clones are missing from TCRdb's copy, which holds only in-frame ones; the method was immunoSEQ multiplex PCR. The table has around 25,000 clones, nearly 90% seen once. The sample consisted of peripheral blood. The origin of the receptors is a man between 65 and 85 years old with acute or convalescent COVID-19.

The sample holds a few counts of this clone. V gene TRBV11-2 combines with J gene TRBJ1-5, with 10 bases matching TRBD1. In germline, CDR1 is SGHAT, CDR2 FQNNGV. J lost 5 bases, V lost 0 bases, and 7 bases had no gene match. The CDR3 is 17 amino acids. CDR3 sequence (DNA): TGTGCCAGCAGCTTAGATCTCCCCGGACAGGGGGATCAGCCCCAGCATTTT. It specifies CASSLDLPGQGDQPQHF.

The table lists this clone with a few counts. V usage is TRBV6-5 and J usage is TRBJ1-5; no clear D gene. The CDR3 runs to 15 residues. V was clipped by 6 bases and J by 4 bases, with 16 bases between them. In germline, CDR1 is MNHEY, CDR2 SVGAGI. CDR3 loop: CASSLQPAPNQPQHF. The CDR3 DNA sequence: TGTGCCAGCAGCCTACAGCCCGCTCCGAATCAGCCCCAGCATTTT.

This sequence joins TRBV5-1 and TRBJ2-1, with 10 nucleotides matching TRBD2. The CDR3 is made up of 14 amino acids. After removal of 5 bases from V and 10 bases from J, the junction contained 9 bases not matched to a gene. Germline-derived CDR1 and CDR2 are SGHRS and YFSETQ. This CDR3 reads CASRSGTSAGEQFF. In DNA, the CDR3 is TGCGCCAGCAGATCCGGGACTAGCGCTGGGGAGCAGTTCTTC.

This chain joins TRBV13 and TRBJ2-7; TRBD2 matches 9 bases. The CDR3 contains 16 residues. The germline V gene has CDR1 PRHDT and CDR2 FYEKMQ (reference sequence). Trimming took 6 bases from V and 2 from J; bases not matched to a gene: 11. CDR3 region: CASRPGAGGSAYEQYF. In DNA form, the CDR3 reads TGTGCCAGCAGACCCGGGGCGGGAGGGTCTGCCTACGAGCAGTACTTC.

The CDR3 DNA sequence: TGTGCCAGCACGTGGCGACAGACTGCTGCCGGTGAGCAGTTCTTC. Its translation is CASTWRQTAAGEQFF. This rearrangement joins TRBV5-4 to TRBJ2-1, with D tentatively TRBD1 (5 bases). In germline, CDR1 is SGHNT, CDR2 YYREEE (reference sequence). The CDR3 contains 15 residues. V gave up 6 bases and J gave up 9 bases, with 22 bases separating them.

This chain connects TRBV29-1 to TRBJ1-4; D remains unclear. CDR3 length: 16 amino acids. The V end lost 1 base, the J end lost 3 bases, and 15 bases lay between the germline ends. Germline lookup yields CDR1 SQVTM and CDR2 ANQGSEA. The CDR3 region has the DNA TGCAGCGTTGAAGGGGCTGCCGAGCAGTCTAATGAAAAACTGTTTTTT. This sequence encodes CSVEGAAEQSNEKLFF.

The CDR3 is CASSPEAYNSPLHF. DNA of the CDR3: TGTGCCAGCAGCCCAGAGGCTTATAATTCACCCCTCCACTTT. V gene TRBV3-1 (or the pseudogene TRBV3-2) combines with J gene TRBJ1-6; D not certain. The CDR3 is 14 residues long. Trimming left V 4 bases short and J 4 bases short, with 8 bases between. The germline gives CDR1 LGHDT, CDR2 YNNKEL (reference sequence).

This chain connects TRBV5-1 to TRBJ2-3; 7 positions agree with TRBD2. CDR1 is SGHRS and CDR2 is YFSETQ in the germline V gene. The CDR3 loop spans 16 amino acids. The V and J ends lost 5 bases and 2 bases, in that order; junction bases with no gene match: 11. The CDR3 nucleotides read TGCGCCAGCAGTTTTCTCGATGGGAGGGCCACAGATACGCAGTATTTT. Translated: CASSFLDGRATDTQYF.

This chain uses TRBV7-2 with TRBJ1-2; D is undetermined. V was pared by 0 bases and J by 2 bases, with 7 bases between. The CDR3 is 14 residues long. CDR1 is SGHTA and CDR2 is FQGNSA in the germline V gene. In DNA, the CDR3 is TGTGCCAGCAGCTTAGCCAGGATCAACTATGGCTACACCTTC. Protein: CASSLARINYGYTF.

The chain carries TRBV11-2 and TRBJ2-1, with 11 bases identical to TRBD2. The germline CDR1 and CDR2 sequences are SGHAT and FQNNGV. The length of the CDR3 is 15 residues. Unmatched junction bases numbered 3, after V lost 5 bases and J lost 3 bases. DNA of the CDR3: TGTGCCAGCAGCCAAACTAGCGGGGGCTACAATGAGCAGTTCTTC. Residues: CASSQTSGGYNEQFF. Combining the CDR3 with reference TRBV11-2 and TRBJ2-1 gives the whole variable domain EAGVAQSPRYKIIEKRQSVAFWCNPISGHATLYWYQQILGQGPKLLIQFQNNGVVDDSQLPKDRFSAERLKGVDSTLKIQPAKLEDSAVYLCASSQTSGGYNEQFFGPGTRLTVL.

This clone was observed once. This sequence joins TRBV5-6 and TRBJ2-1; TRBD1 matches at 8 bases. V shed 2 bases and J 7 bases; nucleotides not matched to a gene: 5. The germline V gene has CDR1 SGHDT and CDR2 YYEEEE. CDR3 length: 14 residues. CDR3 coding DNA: TGTGCCAGCAGCTTCACCGGGACAGGAAATGAGCAGTTCTTC. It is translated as CASSFTGTGNEQFF.

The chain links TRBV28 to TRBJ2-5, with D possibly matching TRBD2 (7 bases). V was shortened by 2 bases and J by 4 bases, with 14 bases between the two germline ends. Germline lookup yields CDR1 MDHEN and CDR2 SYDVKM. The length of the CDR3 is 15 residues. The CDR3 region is CASSLAGEGGETQYF. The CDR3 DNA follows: TGTGCCAGCAGTTTAGCGGGAGAGGGGGGAGAGACCCAGTACTTC. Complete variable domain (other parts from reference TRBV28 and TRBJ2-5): DVKVTQSSRYLVKRTGEKVFLECVQDMDHENMFWYRQDPGLGLRLIYFSYDVKMKEKGDIPEGYSVSREKKERFSLILESASTNQTSMYLCASSLAGEGGETQYFGPGTRLLVL.

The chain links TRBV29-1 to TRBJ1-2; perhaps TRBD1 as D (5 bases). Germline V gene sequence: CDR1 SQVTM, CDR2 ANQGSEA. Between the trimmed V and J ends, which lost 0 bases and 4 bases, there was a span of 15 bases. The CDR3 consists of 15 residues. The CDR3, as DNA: TGCAGCGTTGAAGATCCGGCCAGGGAGGGCTATGGCTACACCTTC. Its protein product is CSVEDPAREGYGYTF.

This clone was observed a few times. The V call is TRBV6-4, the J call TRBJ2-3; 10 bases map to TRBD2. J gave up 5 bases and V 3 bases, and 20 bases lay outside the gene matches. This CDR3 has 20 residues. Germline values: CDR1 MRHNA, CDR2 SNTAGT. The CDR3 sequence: CASSDPESSGRWLFVDTQYF. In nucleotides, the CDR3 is TGTGCCAGCAGTGATCCTGAATCTAGCGGGAGATGGTTGTTTGTAGATACGCAGTATTTT.

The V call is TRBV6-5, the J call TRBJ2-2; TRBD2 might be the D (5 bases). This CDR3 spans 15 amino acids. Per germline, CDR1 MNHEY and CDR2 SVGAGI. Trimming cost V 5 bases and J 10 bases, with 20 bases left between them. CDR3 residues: CASSRAGPYYPELFF. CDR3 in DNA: TGTGCCAGCAGTCGTGCGGGCCCCTATTACCCGGAGCTGTTTTTT.

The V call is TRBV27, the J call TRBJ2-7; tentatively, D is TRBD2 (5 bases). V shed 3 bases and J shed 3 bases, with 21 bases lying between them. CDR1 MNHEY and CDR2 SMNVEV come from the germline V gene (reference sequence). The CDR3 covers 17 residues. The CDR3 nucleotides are TGTGCCAGCAGTTTGAGCGGTAGGCTTGGCCTTTTCTACGAGCAGTACTTC. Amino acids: CASSLSGRLGLFYEQYF.

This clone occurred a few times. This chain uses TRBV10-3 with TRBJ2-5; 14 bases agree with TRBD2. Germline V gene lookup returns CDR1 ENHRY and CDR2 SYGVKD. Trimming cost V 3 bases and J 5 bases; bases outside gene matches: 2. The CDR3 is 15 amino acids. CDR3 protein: CAISDGTSGSETQYF. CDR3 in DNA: TGTGCCATCAGTGATGGGACTAGCGGGAGTGAGACCCAGTACTTC.

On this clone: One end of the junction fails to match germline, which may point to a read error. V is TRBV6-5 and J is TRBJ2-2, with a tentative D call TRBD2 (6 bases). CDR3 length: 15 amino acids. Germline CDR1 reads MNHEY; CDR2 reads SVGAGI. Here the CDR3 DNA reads TGTGCCAGTAGTTGGGGGGACGCGAACACCGGGGAGCTGTTTTTT. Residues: CASSWGDANTGELFF.

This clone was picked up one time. The CDR3 DNA is TGTGCCAGCAGCCAAGTGACTAGCGGGAGTGGACAAGAGACCCAGTACTTC. This codes for CASSQVTSGSGQETQYF. The chain is built from TRBV4-2 and TRBJ2-5, with TRBD2 matching 12 bases. Germline V CDR1 and CDR2: LGHNA, YNFKEQ. The CDR3 loop spans 17 amino acids. V was clipped by 1 base and J by 2 bases; unmatched bases: 5.

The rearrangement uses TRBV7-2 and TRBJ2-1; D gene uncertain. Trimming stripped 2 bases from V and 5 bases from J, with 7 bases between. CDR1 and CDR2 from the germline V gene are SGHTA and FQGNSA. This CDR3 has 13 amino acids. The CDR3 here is CASSLNQNNEQFF. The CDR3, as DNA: TGTGCCAGCAGCTTAAACCAGAACAATGAGCAGTTCTTC.

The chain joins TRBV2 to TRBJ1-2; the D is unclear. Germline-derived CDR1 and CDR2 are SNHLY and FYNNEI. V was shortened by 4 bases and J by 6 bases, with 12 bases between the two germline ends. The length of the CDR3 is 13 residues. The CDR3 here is CASSVRRGDGYTF. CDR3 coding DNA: TGTGCCAGCAGTGTAAGGAGAGGCGATGGCTACACCTTC.

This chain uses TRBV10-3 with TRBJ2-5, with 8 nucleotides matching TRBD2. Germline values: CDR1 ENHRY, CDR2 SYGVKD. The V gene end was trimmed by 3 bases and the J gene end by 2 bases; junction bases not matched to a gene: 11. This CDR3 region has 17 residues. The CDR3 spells CAISDTGAGAGQETQYF. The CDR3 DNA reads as TGTGCCATCAGTGATACAGGAGCGGGGGCGGGACAAGAGACCCAGTACTTC.

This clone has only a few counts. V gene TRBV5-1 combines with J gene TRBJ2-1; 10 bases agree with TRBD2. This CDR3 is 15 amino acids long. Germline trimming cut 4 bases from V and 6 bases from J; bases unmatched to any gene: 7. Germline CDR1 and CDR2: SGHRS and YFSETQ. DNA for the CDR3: TGCGCCAGCAGCCGCCTAGCGGGGGACCTCAATGAGCAGTTCTTC. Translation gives CASSRLAGDLNEQFF. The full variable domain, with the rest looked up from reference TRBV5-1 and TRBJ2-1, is KAGVTQTPRYLIKTRGQQVTLSCSPISGHRSVSWYQQTPGQGLQFLFEYFSETQRNKGNFPGRFSGRQFSNSRSEMNVSTLELGDSALYLCASSRLAGDLNEQFFGPGTRLTVL.

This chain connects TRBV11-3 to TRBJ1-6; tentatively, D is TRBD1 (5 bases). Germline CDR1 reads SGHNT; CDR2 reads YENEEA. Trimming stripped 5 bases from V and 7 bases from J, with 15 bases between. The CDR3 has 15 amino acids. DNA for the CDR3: TGTGCCAGCAGCCTACGGGGGACGGAAAATTCACCCCTCCACTTT. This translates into CASSLRGTENSPLHF.

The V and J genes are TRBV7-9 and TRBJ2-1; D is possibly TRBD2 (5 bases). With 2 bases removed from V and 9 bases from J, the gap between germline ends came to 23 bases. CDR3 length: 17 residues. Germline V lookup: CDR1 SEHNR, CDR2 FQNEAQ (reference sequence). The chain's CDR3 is CASSLPILLVEGSEQFF. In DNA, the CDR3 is TGTGCCAGCAGCTTACCTATCCTACTAGTAGAGGGCAGTGAGCAGTTCTTC.